This T cell receptor beta chain was identified during a study of blood T cell repertoires in COVID-19. Data came from immunoSEQ multiplex PCR; TCRdb stores just in-frame clones and leaves some out. The sample contains some 190,000 clones, around 79% of which appear only once. The CDR3 runs 15 residues. V shed 7 bases and J 12 bases; nucleotides not matched to a gene: 17. Per germline, CDR1 MNHEY and CDR2 SMNVEV (reference sequence). This TCR was sampled from a woman aged 50 to 60 with acute or convalescent COVID-19. Sequencing input: peripheral blood. The V call is TRBV27, the J call TRBJ2-1, with 8 bases fitting TRBD2. For the CDR3, the DNA is TGTGCCAGCACCCCCGCCCCCGTGGGACTAGAGGTGCAGTTCTTC. Its protein product is CASTPAPVGLEVQFF.